Listed here are 21 T cell receptor beta chains from one sample, sequenced in a study of cytomegalovirus exposure and HLA in healthy donors. The PCR contained 60 Vbeta and 13 Jbeta primers. Measured with immunoSEQ multiplex PCR; TCRdb has only the in-frame clones, and not every one. The sample includes about 82,000 clones, roughly 72% seen only once; the top ten take roughly 6.1%. The sample comprised PBMCs. These receptors originate from a woman in her 50s in good health and CMV-seropositive.

This chain links TRBV18 with TRBJ2-7; maybe TRBD1 (5 bases). The V gene's germline CDR1 is KGHSH and CDR2 LQKENI. The CDR3 is made up of 12 amino acids. V was shortened by 6 bases and J by 4 bases, with 10 bases between the two germline ends. The CDR3 region is CASSQQAYEQYF. CDR3 coding DNA: TGTGCCAGCTCTCAACAGGCGTACGAGCAGTACTTC. The whole variable domain, filled in from reference TRBV18 and TRBJ2-7, reads NAGVMQNPRHLVRRRGQEARLRCSPMKGHSHVYWYRQLPEEGLKFMVYLQKENIIDESGMPKERFSAEFPKEGPSILRIQQVVRGDSAAYFCASSQQAYEQYFGPGTRLTVT.

J is TRBJ1-1 and V is TRBV7-3; TRBD1 matches at 8 bases. Trimming removed 5 bases from V and 3 bases from J; junction bases left unmatched: 8. This CDR3 is 15 amino acids long. In germline, CDR1 is SGHTA, CDR2 FQGTGA. In DNA, the CDR3 is TGTGCCAGCAGCGCCTCGACAGGGGAGTACACTGAAGCTTTCTTT. It translates to CASSASTGEYTEAFF. The full variable domain, rest sourced from reference TRBV7-3 and TRBJ1-1, is GAGVSQTPSNKVTEKGKYVELRCDPISGHTALYWYRQSLGQGPEFLIYFQGTGAADDSGLPNDRFFAVRPEGSVSTLKIQRTERGDSAVYLCASSASTGEYTEAFFGQGTRLTVV.

The chain recombines TRBV5-1 with TRBJ2-4; 7 bases line up with TRBD1. Germline V gene data show CDR1 as SGHRS and CDR2 as YFSETQ. Trimming at V came to 3 bases and at J to 2 bases, leaving 2 bases not matched to a gene. CDR3 length: 14 residues. CDR3 region: CASSSQGTKNIQYF. As DNA, the CDR3 is TGCGCCAGCAGCTCACAGGGGACCAAAAACATTCAGTACTTC.

This clone was counted a few times. The chain carries TRBV21-1 and TRBJ2-1; the table's D call, TRBD2, was not checked against the DNA. TRBV21-1 corresponds to a pseudogene. This CDR3 has 16 residues. The CDR3: CASSKTKKRGDNEQFF. Here the CDR3 DNA reads TGTGCCAGCAGCAAAACAAAGAAGCGGGGGGACAATGAGCAGTTCTTC.

V and J are TRBV5-5 and TRBJ2-1; TRBD1 agrees at 9 bases. In germline, CDR1 is SGHKS, CDR2 YYEKEE (reference sequence). The CDR3 spans 15 residues. J was trimmed by 6 bases and V by 4 bases; bases with no gene match: 8. CDR3 region: CASSGGTGRGNEQFF. CDR3 bases: TGTGCCAGCAGCGGCGGGACAGGGAGGGGCAATGAGCAGTTCTTC.

The J gene is TRBJ2-5, the V gene TRBV5-4, with a tentative D call TRBD1 (6 bases). Germline CDR1 is SGHNT and CDR2 is YYREEE (reference sequence). This CDR3 is 14 amino acids long. The germline V and J ends were trimmed by 2 bases and 5 bases, with 13 bases remaining between them. CDR3 bases: TGTGCCAGCAGCTTCAGGGGATACGAGGAGACCCAGTACTTC. Translation gives CASSFRGYEETQYF.

This chain links TRBV5-1 with TRBJ2-5; 9 bases line up with TRBD1. In germline, CDR1 is SGHRS, CDR2 YFSETQ. The trim removed 4 bases at V and 1 base at J, leaving 8 bases unmatched. The CDR3 loop spans 16 amino acids. The CDR3 DNA is TGCGCCAGCAGCATAACGCCGACAGGGGGCCAAGAGACCCAGTACTTC. It is translated as CASSITPTGGQETQYF.

This sequence joins TRBV5-1 and TRBJ1-2, with D maybe TRBD1 (6 bases). Germline values: CDR1 SGHRS, CDR2 YFSETQ. Trimming removed 1 base from V and 0 bases from J, with 13 bases in between. The CDR3 totals 16 residues. This chain's CDR3 is CASSLNRARTNYGYTF. CDR3 in DNA: TGCGCCAGCAGCTTGAACAGGGCTCGGACTAACTATGGCTACACCTTC.

In this sample, this clone turned up once. The chain links TRBV30 to TRBJ2-2; 9 nucleotides line up with TRBD2. V was pared by 7 bases and J by 7 bases, with 7 bases of the junction left unmatched. The germline V gene encodes CDR1 GTSNPN and CDR2 SVGIG (reference sequence). The CDR3 consists of 13 residues. The DNA for the CDR3 is TGTGCCTCAGTGACTAGCGGTGGCGGGGAGCTGTTTTTT. Residues: CASVTSGGGELFF.

The chain uses TRBV7-9 and TRBJ2-1; TRBD1 matches 7 bases. There are 17 residues in the CDR3. Germline CDR1 SEHNR, CDR2 FQNEAQ (reference sequence). With 5 bases clipped from V and 3 bases from J, the junction kept 13 bases outside the gene matches. This chain's CDR3 is CASSPTLTGNFYNEQFF. Here the CDR3 DNA reads TGTGCCAGCAGCCCTACCTTGACAGGGAACTTCTACAATGAGCAGTTCTTC.

The V call is TRBV10-3, the J call TRBJ2-5, with 11 bases matching TRBD2. This CDR3 has 12 residues. J was trimmed by 5 bases and V by 11 bases; bases with no gene match: 4. Germline CDR1 reads ENHRY; CDR2 reads SYGVKD. The CDR3 region is CAVSGRGETQYF. In DNA, the CDR3 is TGTGCCGTTAGCGGGAGGGGTGAGACCCAGTACTTC.

V gene TRBV30 combines with J gene TRBJ1-2; 7 bases align to TRBD1. The CDR3 consists of 13 residues. J gave up 7 bases and V 1 base, and 6 bases lay outside the gene matches. Germline CDR1 reads GTSNPN; CDR2 reads SVGIG (reference sequence). The CDR3 coding sequence is TGTGCCTGGAGTGAAGGGGGCGTGCTTGGCTACACCTTC. Translation gives CAWSEGGVLGYTF.

This chain uses TRBV5-1 with TRBJ2-3, with TRBD1 identical over 7 bases. The CDR3 has 15 amino acids. Looked up from germline, CDR1 is SGHRS and CDR2 is YFSETQ. Germline trimming cut 4 bases from V and 0 bases from J; bases unmatched to any gene: 5. For the CDR3, the DNA is TGCGCCAGCAGCGGACAGGCCGTCAGCACAGATACGCAGTATTTT. Amino acids: CASSGQAVSTDTQYF.

The chain recombines TRBV29-1 with TRBJ2-2; TRBD1 is a possible D gene (5 bases). The CDR3 length is 13 residues. V lost 4 bases to trimming and J lost 1 base, with 7 bases between them. Germline V gives CDR1 SQVTM, CDR2 ANQGSEA. The CDR3 protein is CSVGQGNTGELFF. CDR3 coding DNA: TGCAGCGTTGGCCAGGGGAACACCGGGGAGCTGTTTTTT.

The chain links TRBV9 to TRBJ2-1; D is unresolved. CDR1 and CDR2 (germline): SGDLS, YYNGEE. The CDR3 covers 14 residues. Trimming cost V 1 base and J 10 bases, with 15 bases left between them. CDR3 nucleotides: TGTGCCAGCAGCGTACTCCCAGGAAGGCTAGAGCAGTTCTTC. Its translation is CASSVLPGRLEQFF.

This rearrangement joins TRBV6-1 to TRBJ2-1; 13 bases are shared with TRBD2. The V and J ends lost 8 bases and 10 bases, in that order; junction bases with no gene match: 8. The CDR3 spans 14 residues. CDR1 and CDR2 from the germline V gene are MNHNS and SASEGT. CDR3 coding DNA: TGTGCCAGCCGGACTAGCGGGAGTACAAGGGAGCAGTTCTTC. Protein product: CASRTSGSTREQFF.

Worth noting for this clone: An end of the junction does not agree with germline; a read error may underlie this. V usage is TRBV7-7 and J usage is TRBJ2-3, with D possibly matching TRBD1 (6 bases). Germline V gene sequence: CDR1 SSHAT, CDR2 FNYEAQ (reference sequence). The CDR3 is made up of 13 amino acids. CDR3 nucleotide sequence: TGTGCTAGCAGCTTGGAGGACAGTATGAAGCAGTATTTT. This translates into CASSLEDSMKQYF.

The V call is TRBV7-9, the J call TRBJ2-5; maybe TRBD2 (6 bases). The germline V and J ends were trimmed by 0 bases and 3 bases, with 14 bases remaining between them. This CDR3 has 16 residues. CDR1 and CDR2 from the germline V gene are SEHNR and FQNEAQ (reference sequence). CDR3 loop: CASSLALGTAKETQYF. As DNA, the CDR3 is TGTGCCAGCAGCTTAGCTCTCGGGACTGCCAAAGAGACCCAGTACTTC.

The genes are TRBV19 and TRBJ1-5; 7 nucleotides match TRBD1. CDR1 and CDR2 (germline): LNHDA, SQIVND (reference sequence). The CDR3 is made up of 16 amino acids. V dropped 2 bases and J dropped 4; count of bases not matched to a gene: 8. DNA for the CDR3: TGTGCCAGTAGTATAAGGAGGACAGGAGTGAATCAGCCCCAGCATTTT. Translating gives CASSIRRTGVNQPQHF.

The chain couples TRBV30 to TRBJ2-7; no clear D gene. V was clipped by 3 bases and J by 1 base, with 7 bases between them. Germline CDR1 GTSNPN, CDR2 SVGIG (reference sequence). This CDR3 comprises 12 residues. The CDR3 here is CAWSARSYEQYF. As DNA, the CDR3 is TGTGCCTGGAGCGCCAGATCCTACGAGCAGTACTTC.

The chain links TRBV5-4 to TRBJ2-3; the D is unclear. The CDR3 loop spans 11 amino acids. CDR1 SGHNT and CDR2 YYREEE come from the germline V gene (reference sequence). Deletions cut 3 bases from V and 11 bases from J, with 10 bases between. The CDR3 bases are TGTGCCAGCAGCTCTGAGCAGCGGCAGTATTTT. It yields the protein CASSSEQRQYF.